This T cell receptor beta chain derives from a study of blood T cell repertoires in COVID-19. The wider study: The United States, Italy and Spain were the sources of the acute and convalescent COVID-19 samples. PBMCs, B-cell-depleted T cells, or T cells provided the cDNA or gDNA that made up the material.

Original data processing: Amplification from reference gene primers served as the basis for estimated nucleated cell counts. Data came from immunoSEQ multiplex PCR; TCRdb stores just in-frame clones and leaves some out. V and J calls and clone size are copied from that table; D and trimming were computed from the DNA. The profile covers some 150,000 clones, with more than 80% appearing a single time and roughly 3.1% taken by the ten largest. The germline V gene encodes CDR1 MNHEY and CDR2 SVGAGI. Trimming removed 0 bases from V and 0 bases from J; junction bases left unmatched: 0. This CDR3 is 15 amino acids long.

V usage is TRBV6-5 and J usage is TRBJ2-7, with TRBD1 identical over 9 bases. The sequence was obtained from a man in his fifties or sixties with acute or convalescent COVID-19. Sequencing was done on a sample of peripheral blood. This chain's CDR3 is CASSYSTGGSYEQYF. CDR3 nucleotide sequence: TGTGCCAGCAGTTACTCGACAGGGGGCTCCTACGAGCAGTACTTC.